This T cell receptor (beta chain) is from a study of cytomegalovirus exposure and HLA in healthy donors. Both 60 Vbeta primers and 13 Jbeta primers went into the PCR. The method was immunoSEQ multiplex PCR; TCRdb's version includes in-frame clones alone and lacks a portion of them. The sample holds 85,000 to 130,000 clones, roughly 83% seen once. V lost 3 bases to trimming and J lost 2 bases, with 23 bases between them. Germline V CDR1 and CDR2: GTSNPN, SVGIG (reference sequence). This CDR3 spans 18 amino acids. The rearrangement links TRBV30 to TRBJ1-5, with a weak D call TRBD1 (5 bases). The receptor was derived from a female donor in good health and CMV-seropositive. Material: PBMCs. The CDR3 sequence is CAWSKPGGGSSRNQPQHF. The DNA of the CDR3 is TGTGCCTGGAGCAAGCCCGGCGGGGGAAGTAGTCGCAATCAGCCCCAGCATTTT.